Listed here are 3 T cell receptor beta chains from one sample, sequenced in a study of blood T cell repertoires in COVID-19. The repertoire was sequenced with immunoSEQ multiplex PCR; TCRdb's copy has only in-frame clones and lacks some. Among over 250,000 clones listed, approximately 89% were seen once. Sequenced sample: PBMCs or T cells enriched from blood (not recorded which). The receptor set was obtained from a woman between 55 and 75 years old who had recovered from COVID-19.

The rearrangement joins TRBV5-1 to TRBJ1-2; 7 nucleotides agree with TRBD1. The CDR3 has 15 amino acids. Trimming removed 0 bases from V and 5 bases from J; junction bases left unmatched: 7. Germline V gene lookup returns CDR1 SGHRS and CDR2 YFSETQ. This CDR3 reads CASSLGPQGLYGYTF. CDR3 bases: TGCGCCAGCAGCTTGGGTCCACAGGGGCTATATGGCTACACCTTC.

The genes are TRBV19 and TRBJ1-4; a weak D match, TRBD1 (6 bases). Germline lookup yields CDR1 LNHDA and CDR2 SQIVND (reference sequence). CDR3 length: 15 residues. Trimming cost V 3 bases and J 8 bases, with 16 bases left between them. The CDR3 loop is CASSITGSLREKLFF. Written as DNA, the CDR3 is TGTGCCAGTAGTATTACAGGGAGTTTACGGGAAAAACTGTTTTTT.

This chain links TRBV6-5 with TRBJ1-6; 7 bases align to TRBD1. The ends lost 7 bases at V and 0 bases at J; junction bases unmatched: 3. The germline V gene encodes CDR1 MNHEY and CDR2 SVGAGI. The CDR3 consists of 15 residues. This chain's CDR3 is CASIRDSSYNSPLHF. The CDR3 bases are TGTGCCAGCATTCGGGACAGCTCCTATAATTCACCCCTCCACTTT.